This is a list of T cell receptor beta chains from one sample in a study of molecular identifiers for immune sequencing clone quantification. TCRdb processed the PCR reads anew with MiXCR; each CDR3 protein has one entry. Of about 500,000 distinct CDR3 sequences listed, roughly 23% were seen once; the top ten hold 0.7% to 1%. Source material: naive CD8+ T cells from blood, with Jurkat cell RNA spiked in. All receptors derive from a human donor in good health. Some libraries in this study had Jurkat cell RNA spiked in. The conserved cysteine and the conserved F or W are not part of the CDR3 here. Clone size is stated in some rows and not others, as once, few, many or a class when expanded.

ASSLRGGGTSYEQY | - | TRBJ2-7 | TRBV19
ASSHTSSGNTIY | many | TRBJ1-3 | TRBV12-3/TRBV12-4
ASRLGEGQGLANTEAF | - | TRBJ1-1 | TRBV21-1
ASSPWDRATNEKLF | few | TRBJ1-4 | TRBV14
ASSPGQGRAEAF | - | TRBJ1-1 | TRBV11-3
ASSPPPRGPLLDYGHT | - | TRBJ1-2 | TRBV28
ASSLASVLGEQF | - | TRBJ2-1 | TRBV7-9
ASSLSIQGLLGYT | few | TRBJ1-2 | TRBV27
ASSSRLSSYNEQF | - | TRBJ2-1 | TRBV7-6
ASRRDSLLAGSTAVGTDTQY | - | TRBJ2-3 | TRBV6-2/TRBV6-3
ASRRNRDTYGYT | many | TRBJ1-2 | TRBV3-1
AWDRATTEAF | few | TRBJ1-1 | TRBV30
ASSYADGGIDSPLH | many | TRBJ1-6 | TRBV6-5
SARHRTLSYEQY | many | TRBJ2-7 | TRBV20-1
SAEAQYSYNEQF | few | TRBJ2-1 | TRBV20-1
ASSQGFGRGVYNEQF | - | TRBJ2-1 | TRBV4-2
ASSMVWGTDTQY | - | TRBJ2-3 | TRBV19
ASSLKGSTDTQY | many | TRBJ2-3 | TRBV12-3/TRBV12-4
ATRPTQETQY | - | TRBJ2-5 | TRBV15
AWSRGVSSYEQY | - | TRBJ2-7 | TRBV30
AWSVRSGTGRTGELF | few | TRBJ2-2 | TRBV30
ASSPHPYKNSGNTIY | few | TRBJ1-3 | TRBV12-3/TRBV12-4
ASSTGAGGPGELF | many | TRBJ2-2 | TRBV6-5
ASSYMDSPLH | many | TRBJ1-6 | TRBV6-2/TRBV6-3
ASSSKQYGVYEQF | many | TRBJ2-1 | TRBV5-6
ASSEGQGIDGNTIY | many | TRBJ1-3 | TRBV4-1
ASSTGATNTEAF | many | TRBJ1-1 | TRBV5-6
ASYSRDSGSGANVLT | many | TRBJ2-6 | TRBV5-4
TSSQGTVAKNIQY | - | TRBJ2-4 | TRBV4-1
ASSPPGAQPQH | few | TRBJ1-5 | TRBV3-1
ASSLGGRVYEQY | - | TRBJ2-7 | TRBV27
ASKSRGGEYSGANVLT | few | TRBJ2-6 | TRBV27
ASSQRTISGTDTQY | many | TRBJ2-3 | TRBV4-1
ASSLAVLGAGRDTQY | - | TRBJ2-3 | TRBV19
ASSLAYTGLDEQY | - | TRBJ2-7 | TRBV5-6
ASSSPYNSGAHEQY | - | TRBJ2-7 | TRBV11-2
ASSPATGGGTDTQY | many | TRBJ2-3 | TRBV18
ASSQVEVNEKLF | many | TRBJ1-4 | TRBV4-3
ASSPGKSSADTQY | many | TRBJ2-3 | TRBV5-1
SARGFGAPHYEQY | many | TRBJ2-7 | TRBV20-1
ASSLREEDYPNYGYT | - | TRBJ1-2 | TRBV7-2
ASSSGPNQETQY | - | TRBJ2-5 | TRBV2
ASSAGLPTGELF | few | TRBJ2-2 | TRBV5-6
AWSVGGGYGYT | many | TRBJ1-2 | TRBV30
SATAYGTASTDTQY | many | TRBJ2-3 | TRBV20-1
ASSPPAVQETQY | - | TRBJ2-5 | TRBV18
ASSPTGGRSHLNTDTQY | many | TRBJ2-3 | TRBV7-9
ASRDLGLGFGEQF | - | TRBJ2-1 | TRBV19
ASSLGPPSKSSYEQY | many | TRBJ2-7 | TRBV7-2
ANSSRYQPYGYT | once | TRBJ1-2 | TRBV28
ASSQDGGNRAYEQY | many | TRBJ2-7 | TRBV4-1